This T cell receptor beta chain was found in a study of cytomegalovirus exposure and HLA in healthy donors. Regarding the study as a whole: There were several of the most significant clusters that appeared linked to common viral pathogens in a later analysis.

PCR employed 60 Vbeta and 13 Jbeta primers. Clones were sequenced by immunoSEQ multiplex PCR, and TCRdb holds only the in-frame ones, with some missing. Altogether roughly 150,000 clones are present, 84% being singletons, with the ten largest covering around 0.93%. Comments on this clone: Its target is not known.

The CDR3 loop spans 13 amino acids. Germline trimming cut 5 bases from V and 7 bases from J; bases unmatched to any gene: 6. Germline V gene sequence: CDR1 SNHLY, CDR2 FYNNEI. V usage is TRBV2 and J usage is TRBJ1-2; 8 bases map to TRBD1. Sequencing was carried out using PBMCs. The clonotype was recovered from a man aged 25-45 years in good health and CMV-seronegative. CDR3 sequence (DNA): TGTGCCAGCAGTATCAGGGGGCAGGGTGGCTACACCTTC. Protein product: CASSIRGQGGYTF.